The 9 T cell receptor beta chains below come from one sample, sequenced in a study of PD-1 blockade in mismatch repair-deficient tumors. Measured with immunoSEQ multiplex PCR; TCRdb has only the in-frame clones, and not every one. The profile shows tens of thousands of clones, roughly 80% of them singletons. Sequenced here: peripheral blood, sampled 12 weeks after starting pembrolizumab. Every receptor here comes from an adult with mismatch repair-deficient cancer.

The V and J genes are TRBV28 and TRBJ1-5; D gene uncertain. V lost 3 bases and J 2 bases, leaving 11 bases between the germline ends. Germline V gene lookup returns CDR1 MDHEN and CDR2 SYDVKM. This CDR3 contains 15 residues. In nucleotides, the CDR3 is TGTGCCAGCAGTTTGGTCAGCCGAGGCAATCAGCCCCAGCATTTT. This translates into CASSLVSRGNQPQHF.

The CDR3, as DNA: TGTGCCACCAGCAGAGCGCTAGGGGAGAACACTGAAGCTTTCTTT. It translates to CATSRALGENTEAFF. The rearrangement uses TRBV15 and TRBJ1-1; TRBD1 is a possible D gene (5 bases). The CDR3 sequence is 15 residues long. Germline V CDR1 and CDR2: LNHNV, YYDKDF (reference sequence). With 1 base removed from V and 1 base from J, the gap between germline ends came to 10 bases.

The gene calls are TRBV5-4 and TRBJ2-7; 11 bases align to TRBD2. Germline-derived CDR1 and CDR2 are SGHNT and YYREEE (reference sequence). Trimming at V came to 4 bases and at J to 0 bases, leaving 6 bases not matched to a gene. The length of the CDR3 is 16 residues. CDR3 sequence (DNA): TGTGCCAGCAGCCGCCCGACTAGCGGGACCTCCTACGAGCAGTACTTC. Its translation is CASSRPTSGTSYEQYF.

The V gene is TRBV5-1, the J gene TRBJ2-7, with D maybe TRBD1 (5 bases). The V and J ends lost 4 bases and 6 bases respectively, with 20 bases between them. CDR1 and CDR2 from the germline V gene are SGHRS and YFSETQ. CDR3 length equals 15 residues. The CDR3 loop reads CASSQGTLSSGEQYF. CDR3 coding DNA: TGCGCCAGCAGCCAGGGAACGCTTTCTTCTGGCGAGCAGTACTTC.

The J gene is TRBJ1-2, the V gene TRBV7-9; D is possibly TRBD1 (5 bases). Germline CDR1 reads SEHNR; CDR2 reads FQNEAQ (reference sequence). Trimming cost V 4 bases and J 0 bases, with 21 bases left between them. The CDR3 consists of 18 residues. CDR3 in DNA: TGTGCCAGCAGCTGGGGGATGGACAAGGCCCGCTCTAACTATGGCTACACCTTC. This gives the protein CASSWGMDKARSNYGYTF.

The chain is built from TRBV27 and TRBJ1-3; the match to TRBD1 covers 10 bases. Germline CDR1 and CDR2: MNHEY and SMNVEV (reference sequence). With V trimmed by 6 bases and J by 6 bases, 2 bases remained unmatched. This CDR3 contains 13 residues. CDR3 sequence reads: CASRRQGANTIYF. The CDR3 nucleotides read TGTGCCAGCAGACGACAGGGGGCAAACACCATATATTTT.

The rearrangement joins TRBV9 to TRBJ2-1; TRBD1 is a possible D gene (6 bases). The V end lost 1 base, the J end lost 2 bases, and 10 bases lay between the germline ends. The CDR3 is 15 residues long. Germline V gives CDR1 SGDLS, CDR2 YYNGEE. The CDR3 loop reads CASSVTGLPYNEQFF. CDR3 coding DNA: TGTGCCAGCAGCGTAACAGGGCTCCCCTACAATGAGCAGTTCTTC. The complete variable domain, with remaining parts taken from reference TRBV9 and TRBJ2-1, reads DSGVTQTPKHLITATGQRVTLRCSPRSGDLSVYWYQQSLDQGLQFLIQYYNGEERAKGNILERFSAQQFPDLHSELNLSSLELGDSALYFCASSVTGLPYNEQFFGPGTRLTVL.

This chain connects TRBV4-1 to TRBJ2-5; 10 bases line up with TRBD2. The trim removed 2 bases at V and 4 bases at J, leaving 4 bases unmatched. The CDR3 contains 15 residues. Germline V gene lookup returns CDR1 MGHRA and CDR2 YSYEKL. The CDR3 coding sequence is TGCGCCAGCAGCCAACCCGGGACTAGCGCAGAGACCCAGTACTTC. Its translation: CASSQPGTSAETQYF.

This clone was seen once. The chain employs TRBV5-8 and TRBJ1-1, with 8 bases matching TRBD1. CDR3 length: 13 residues. The germline gives CDR1 SGHTS, CDR2 YDEGEE. V lost 5 bases to trimming and J lost 5 bases; unmatched junction nucleotides: 5. CDR3 nucleotide sequence: TGTGCCAGCAGATTACAGGGGGGAACTGAAGCTTTCTTT. Translation: CASRLQGGTEAFF.